This T cell receptor beta chain stems from a study of T cell responses to AZD1222 COVID-19 vaccine. Overall study results and limits: Variant regions that are unmutated are reportedly the target of nearly half of spike-specific TCRs. Once two AZD1222 doses were given, Spike-specific TCR breadth and depth went up. White British people made up most donors, females outnumbered males, and clonal diversity was possibly underestimated. At study baseline, merely a handful of AZD1222 recipients were seropositive.

This table comes from immunoSEQ multiplex PCR, and its TCRdb copy is limited to in-frame clones, with some not included. Of some 180,000 clones listed, roughly 90% were seen once; the top ten hold more than 1.5%. This CDR3 contains 14 residues. Germline trimming cut 6 bases from V and 4 bases from J; bases unmatched to any gene: 5. CDR1 and CDR2 (germline): ENHRY, SYGVKD. As regards this clone: Its antigen is unknown.

The source of this sequence is an adult who received the AZD1222 COVID-19 vaccine. The V gene is TRBV10-3, the J gene TRBJ1-5, with TRBD1 matching 8 bases. The specimen was peripheral blood, collected 28 days after the second AZD1222 dose. CDR3: CAIRAGQENQPQHF. As DNA, the CDR3 is TGTGCCATCAGGGCGGGACAGGAAAATCAGCCCCAGCATTTT.